This T cell receptor beta chain was retrieved from a study of shared clonotypes between healthy human individuals. Into CD45RA+ naive and CD45RA-negative memory subsets, the CD4+ cells were split. Assay: immunoSEQ multiplex PCR; the TCRdb copy retains only in-frame clones and omits some. The repertoire holds millions of clones, with 95% as singletons. The sample consisted of naive CD4+ T cells sorted from blood. Subset in this sample: CD45RA+ positively selected. This receptor was identified in a man in his late teens or twenties in good health.

CDR3 in DNA: TGTGCCAGCAAGCTAAAACCCAGGAACACCGGGGAGCTGTTTTTT. Translating it yields CASKLKPRNTGELFF. The rearrangement joins TRBV27 to TRBJ2-2; D gene uncertain. The CDR3 loop spans 15 amino acids. The V gene lost 7 bases and the J gene lost 1 base, with 13 bases spanning the gap. The germline gives CDR1 MNHEY, CDR2 SMNVEV (reference sequence).